This T cell receptor (beta chain) was retrieved from a study of T cells in Graves' hyperthyroidism and ophthalmopathy. There are many counts of this clonotype. Antigen specificity is unknown. Study results and limitations: In simple terms, a model built on 13 V-J features told ophthalmopathy apart from stable hyperthyroidism.

Amplification yielded TCR beta CDR3 regions, with RNA transcripts as the source. A first-round RT-PCR of the TCR CDR3 used the HTBI primer set. MiXCR, run by TCRdb on the multiplex PCR reads, gives a single entry per CDR3 protein. Among fewer than 650,000 distinct CDR3 sequences listed, 14% were seen once. The sample comprised blood. This receptor was obtained from a woman between 18 and 29 years old with Graves' ophthalmopathy.

The CDR3: CASSFVGSSYEQYF. CDR3 bases: TGTGCCAGCAGTTTCGTGGGGAGCTCCTACGAGCAGTACTTC. This rearrangement joins TRBV27 to TRBJ2-7; the D gene is possibly TRBD2 (5 bases). The CDR3 totals 14 residues. Germline CDR1 is MNHEY and CDR2 is SMNVEV (reference sequence). V lost 3 bases to trimming and J lost 0 bases, with 9 bases between them.